The 28 T cell receptor beta chains below all came from one sample that was sequenced in a study of blood T cell repertoires in COVID-19 (dated by TCRdb to the early 2020s). The library was produced with the immunoSEQ multiplex PCR assay. The source is immuneACCESS, and TCRdb retained only in-frame sequences with V and J called. Part of the clones is not carried over; for the studies checked, unresolved V genes explain less than half of this, and the remainder is unexplained. The sample table lists 65,000 to 80,000 clones, about 90% of them with a count of one. The leading ten clones occupy approximately 15% of the sample. The sample comprised peripheral blood. The receptors stem from a man older than 75 in a cohort sampled during active COVID-19.

The chain couples TRBV2 to TRBJ2-5; 8 positions match TRBD1. CDR1 is SNHLY and CDR2 is FYNNEI in the germline V gene. The CDR3 is made up of 12 amino acids. J lost 5 bases, V lost 4 bases, and 0 bases had no gene match. The DNA of the CDR3 is TGTGCCAGCAGTGGACAGGGGGAGACCCAGTACTTC. It yields the protein CASSGQGETQYF.

V and J are TRBV29-1 and TRBJ2-1; 7 bases are a match to TRBD2. Germline V gene sequence: CDR1 SQVTM, CDR2 ANQGSEA. V dropped 6 bases and J dropped 3; count of bases not matched to a gene: 11. CDR3 length: 15 amino acids. CDR3 sequence reads: CSVRRAGEGYNEQFF. CDR3 DNA: TGCAGCGTCCGCCGGGCGGGGGAGGGCTACAATGAGCAGTTCTTC.

The chain joins TRBV28 to TRBJ1-4; 8 nucleotides align to TRBD1. There are 15 residues in the CDR3. With 2 bases clipped from V and 4 bases from J, the junction kept 3 bases outside the gene matches. CDR1 and CDR2 (germline): MDHEN, SYDVKM. In DNA, the CDR3 is TGTGCCAGCAGTTTAGGGGACAGGATTAATGAAAAACTGTTTTTT. Its translation: CASSLGDRINEKLFF.

The chain carries TRBV28 and TRBJ1-4, with TRBD1 matching 7 bases. Trimming cost V 1 base and J 8 bases; bases outside gene matches: 4. This CDR3 spans 14 amino acids. CDR1 and CDR2 (germline): MDHEN, SYDVKM. The DNA of the CDR3 is TGTGCCAGCAGTTTATTAGGGGGCCCCGAAAAACTGTTTTTT. Translating gives CASSLLGGPEKLFF.

This CDR3 is CATSDPGQDPGNTIYF. Written as DNA, the CDR3 is TGTGCCACCAGTGACCCCGGACAGGACCCTGGAAACACCATATATTTT. V is TRBV24-1 and J is TRBJ1-3; 7 bases agree with TRBD1. The trim removed 4 bases at V and 2 bases at J, leaving 7 bases unmatched. Looked up from germline, CDR1 is KGHDR and CDR2 is SFDVKD. The CDR3 spans 16 residues.

The chain joins TRBV5-4 to TRBJ1-1; 12 nucleotides line up with TRBD1. Germline CDR1 SGHNT, CDR2 YYREEE (reference sequence). The CDR3 extends over 16 amino acids. The V and J ends lost 4 bases and 6 bases, in that order; junction bases with no gene match: 10. In DNA, the CDR3 is TGTGCCAGCAGCCCCGGGACAGGGGGCGGTATCGCTGAAGCTTTCTTT. Protein: CASSPGTGGGIAEAFF.

The rearrangement links TRBV18 to TRBJ1-1; D gene unclear. Germline CDR1 is KGHSH and CDR2 is LQKENI. The CDR3 consists of 16 residues. V was trimmed by 3 bases and J by 1 base, leaving 15 bases between them. This chain's CDR3 is CASSPEASHRNTEAFF. The CDR3 region has the DNA TGTGCCAGCTCACCGGAGGCTTCTCACAGGAACACTGAAGCTTTCTTT.

This chain connects TRBV7-2 to TRBJ1-5, with 8 bases matching TRBD1. The V gene end was trimmed by 2 bases and the J gene end by 4 bases; junction bases not matched to a gene: 4. Germline-derived CDR1 and CDR2 are SGHTA and FQGNSA. The length of the CDR3 is 15 residues. This CDR3 is CASSLSGGVNQPQHF. CDR3 bases: TGTGCCAGCAGCTTATCAGGGGGCGTAAATCAGCCCCAGCATTTT. The variable domain in full, with the rest retrieved from reference TRBV7-2 and TRBJ1-5, is GAGVSQSPSNKVTEKGKDVELRCDPISGHTALYWYRQSLGQGLEFLIYFQGNSAPDKSGLPSDRFSAERTGGSVSTLTIQRTQQEDSAVYLCASSLSGGVNQPQHFGDGTRLSIL.

This clone was seen just once. V and J are TRBV4-2 and TRBJ2-1; 10 bases agree with TRBD2. The ends lost 6 bases at V and 7 bases at J; junction bases unmatched: 12. CDR1 is LGHNA and CDR2 is YNFKEQ in the germline V gene. The length of the CDR3 is 16 residues. The CDR3 is CASRVSGGGTGNEQFF. The CDR3 DNA is TGTGCCAGCAGAGTGAGCGGGGGGGGTACGGGGAATGAGCAGTTCTTC.

The chain uses TRBV5-4 and TRBJ1-1; D might be TRBD1 (6 bases). The CDR3 totals 13 residues. From germline, CDR1 is SGHNT and CDR2 YYREEE (reference sequence). V lost 3 bases and J 8 bases, leaving 14 bases between the germline ends. CDR3: CASSSDRYGEAFF. The CDR3 DNA is TGTGCCAGCAGCTCTGACAGGTACGGAGAAGCTTTCTTT.

This clone has just a few counts. The CDR3 DNA reads TGCGCCAGCAGCTTAGGGGGGGCCGTCAATCAGCCCCAGCATTTT. It codes for CASSLGGAVNQPQHF. This chain uses TRBV5-1 with TRBJ1-5; a weak D match, TRBD1 (6 bases). V was trimmed by 2 bases and J by 3 bases, leaving 12 bases between them. CDR1 is SGHRS and CDR2 is YFSETQ in the germline V gene. The CDR3 consists of 15 residues.

The CDR3 nucleotides read TGTGCCAGCAGCCAAGAGCTAGCGGGGGGCACAGATACGCAGTATTTT. Translation gives CASSQELAGGTDTQYF. The chain combines TRBV4-2 with TRBJ2-3; 10 bases agree with TRBD2. Germline V gives CDR1 LGHNA, CDR2 YNFKEQ. CDR3 length: 16 residues. J gave up 1 base and V 0 bases, and 1 base lay outside the gene matches.

The chain recombines TRBV19 with TRBJ2-7, with 9 nucleotides matching TRBD1. The CDR3 is 14 residues long. Germline V gene data show CDR1 as LNHDA and CDR2 as SQIVND (reference sequence). V lost 3 bases to trimming and J lost 2 bases; unmatched junction nucleotides: 2. CDR3 residues: CASSMDRGTYEQYF. In nucleotides, the CDR3 is TGTGCCAGTAGTATGGACAGGGGCACCTACGAGCAGTACTTC.

This clone was seen a handful of times. The chain uses TRBV6-5 and TRBJ1-2, with 8 bases that match TRBD1. This CDR3 is 13 amino acids long. The V segment lost 6 bases and the J segment 3 bases; nucleotides outside the gene matches: 3. CDR1 and CDR2 (germline): MNHEY, SVGAGI. CDR3 in DNA: TGTGCCAGCAGAACGACAGGGGACTATGGCTACACCTTC. It translates to CASRTTGDYGYTF.

This chain joins TRBV28 and TRBJ2-7, with 8 bases aligning to TRBD1. The CDR3 sequence is 16 residues long. With V trimmed by 6 bases and J by 3 bases, 13 bases remained unmatched. Germline lookup yields CDR1 MDHEN and CDR2 SYDVKM. The CDR3 is CASSATLRTGIYEQYV. The CDR3 DNA follows: TGTGCCAGCAGCGCCACACTCAGGACAGGGATCTACGAGCAGTACGTC.

The rearrangement links TRBV19 to TRBJ2-5; TRBD1 agrees at 7 bases. Germline assignment: CDR1 LNHDA and CDR2 SQIVND (reference sequence). The CDR3 loop spans 15 amino acids. Trimming took 1 base from V and 4 from J; bases not matched to a gene: 6. The CDR3 reads CASSIVHRGAETQYF. The DNA of the CDR3 is TGTGCCAGTAGTATAGTCCACAGGGGTGCAGAGACCCAGTACTTC.

The CDR3 DNA reads as TGCAGCGGTAGTAATGTCCCTGGAAACACCATATATTTT. Its translation is CSGSNVPGNTIYF. The chain has TRBV29-1 and TRBJ1-3; no firm D call. CDR1 SQVTM and CDR2 ANQGSEA come from the germline V gene. V lost 7 bases, J lost 2 bases, and 12 bases lay in between. This CDR3 is built from 13 residues.

This clone was counted only a few times. V and J are TRBV4-3 and TRBJ1-2; 8 bases agree with TRBD1. Per germline, CDR1 LGHNA and CDR2 YSLEER. There are 13 residues in the CDR3. V lost 3 bases and J lost 4; bases outside the gene matches: 1. Here the CDR3 DNA reads TGCGCCAGCAGCCAGGGGACAGGCTATGGCTACACCTTC. It codes for CASSQGTGYGYTF.

The chain joins TRBV7-9 to TRBJ1-1; D possibly corresponds to TRBD1 (5 bases). This CDR3 has 16 amino acids. Germline loops: CDR1 SEHNR, CDR2 FQNEAQ (reference sequence). Trimming shortened V by 3 bases and J by 0 bases, and 14 bases separated the two germline ends. CDR3 in amino acids: CASSFVEGPMNTEAFF. The CDR3 bases are TGTGCCAGCAGCTTTGTGGAGGGGCCAATGAACACTGAAGCTTTCTTT.

The chain links TRBV4-2 to TRBJ2-5; 8 bases line up with TRBD2. V dropped 0 bases and J dropped 5; count of bases not matched to a gene: 8. The CDR3 loop spans 16 amino acids. The germline V gene has CDR1 LGHNA and CDR2 YNFKEQ. The CDR3 nucleotides are TGTGCCAGCAGCCAAGAGGCTAGCGGGCTAGGGGAGACCCAGTACTTC. It specifies CASSQEASGLGETQYF.

With respect to this clone: At one of its ends the junction is not consistent with the germline gene, which may arise from a read error. The CDR3 is CASSEETVAADTQYF. Here the CDR3 DNA reads TGTGCCAGCAGCGAAGAGACAGTCGCAGCAGATACGCAGTATTTT. The gene calls are TRBV2 and TRBJ2-3, with D maybe TRBD1 (5 bases). CDR1 and CDR2 from the germline V gene are SNHLY and FYNNEI. This CDR3 comprises 15 residues.

The gene calls are TRBV9 and TRBJ1-1; D uncertain. The V gene's germline CDR1 is SGDLS and CDR2 YYNGEE. The CDR3 is made up of 13 amino acids. V was trimmed by 3 bases and J by 1 base, leaving 7 bases between them. The CDR3 here is CASSALRNTEAFF. CDR3 in DNA: TGTGCCAGCAGCGCTCTAAGGAACACTGAAGCTTTCTTT.

The V gene is TRBV3-1 (or the pseudogene TRBV3-2), the J gene TRBJ1-1; tentatively, D is TRBD1 (6 bases). Trimming cost V 1 base and J 4 bases, with 13 bases left between them. The germline gives CDR1 LGHDT, CDR2 YNNKEL (reference sequence). This CDR3 spans 15 amino acids. CDR3 nucleotides: TGTGCCAGCAGCCAAGGGTGGGGAGGGGGCACTGAAGCTTTCTTT. Its translation is CASSQGWGGGTEAFF.

This chain joins TRBV9 and TRBJ1-1; D gene unclear. Germline CDR1 and CDR2: SGDLS and YYNGEE. The length of the CDR3 is 16 residues. V was clipped by 0 bases and J by 1 base, with 13 bases between them. The CDR3 DNA is TGTGCCAGCAGCGTAGGTCTGGAAGGGAGGAACACTGAAGCTTTCTTT. Protein sequence: CASSVGLEGRNTEAFF.

The CDR3 region is CASSLGTGGSAFNSPLHF. DNA for the CDR3: TGCGCCAGCAGCCTGGGGACAGGGGGCTCGGCTTTCAATTCACCCCTCCACTTT. This chain uses TRBV5-1 with TRBJ1-6; 12 bases agree with TRBD1. The ends lost 4 bases at V and 7 bases at J; junction bases unmatched: 12. CDR1 and CDR2 from the germline V gene are SGHRS and YFSETQ. This CDR3 is 18 amino acids long.

The genes are TRBV3-1 (or the pseudogene TRBV3-2) and TRBJ2-5; a possible D gene is TRBD2 (6 bases). The ends were cut back, 0 bases at V and 13 bases at J, with 15 bases in the middle. Germline V lookup: CDR1 LGHDT, CDR2 YNNKEL (reference sequence). This CDR3 has 13 amino acids. The CDR3: CASSQDNWGEVYF. CDR3 bases: TGTGCCAGCAGCCAAGACAACTGGGGGGAGGTGTACTTC.

V is TRBV29-1 and J is TRBJ2-7; 8 nucleotides align to TRBD2. CDR3 length: 15 residues. V was clipped by 2 bases and J by 3 bases; unmatched bases: 9. CDR1 SQVTM and CDR2 ANQGSEA come from the germline V gene. DNA for the CDR3: TGCAGCGTTGAAACTAGCGGAGACCTTTACTACGAGCAGTACGTC. Its translation is CSVETSGDLYYEQYV.

This clone was picked up a small number of times. This sequence joins TRBV19 and TRBJ1-1; D is possibly TRBD1 (5 bases). The CDR3 contains 15 residues. Deletions cut 5 bases from V and 5 bases from J, with 18 bases between. Germline CDR1 and CDR2: LNHDA and SQIVND (reference sequence). The CDR3 sequence is CASSSWTTRGTEAFF. CDR3 nucleotide sequence: TGTGCCAGTAGTTCTTGGACGACTCGGGGGACTGAAGCTTTCTTT.